This entry lists 26 T cell receptor beta chains sequenced from one sample in a study of CD8+ T cells in alopecia areata (dated by TCRdb to the late 2010s). Explained via the paper, the time point label denotes: four to five weeks on oral tofacitinib. What the treatment or condition label conveys for this sample: oral pan-JAK inhibitor, 5-10 mg twice daily. The library was produced with the immunoSEQ multiplex PCR assay. RNA was extracted from all samples and reverse transcribed into cDNA as template for TCR sequencing. TCRdb took this table from immuneACCESS and kept in-frame rearrangements with V and J called. Such tables lack part of the clones; where checked against another copy, unresolved V genes explain under half of the gap, and the rest is unexplained. The sample table lists approximately 42,000 clones, approximately 65% of them with a count of one. In total, the top ten clones hold about a fifth of the sample.

The material sequenced was CD8+ T cells sorted from blood, taken at week 4, from a patient treated with tofacitinib. These receptors all stem from a human donor with alopecia areata.

The rearrangement joins TRBV7-2 to TRBJ1-6; D ambiguous. V dropped 1 base and J dropped 2 bases, with 6 bases sitting between them. This CDR3 comprises 15 residues. CDR1 is SGHTA and CDR2 is FQGNSA in the germline V gene. This chain's CDR3 is CASSLDRTYNSPLHF. The DNA of the CDR3 is TGTGCCAGCAGCTTAGACAGAACCTATAATTCACCCCTCCACTTT.

This rearrangement joins TRBV29-1 to TRBJ2-7; the D call may be TRBD1 or TRBD2 (7 bases each). This CDR3 has 13 residues. Germline V gives CDR1 SQVTM, CDR2 ANQGSEA. V lost 7 bases and J lost 5, with 18 bases in between. In DNA form, the CDR3 reads TGCAGCGCGGGACTAACAGGGGATGACGAGCAGTACTTC. It translates to CSAGLTGDDEQYF.

This clone was counted only a few times. The chain uses TRBV7-2 and TRBJ1-1; D is possibly TRBD1 (6 bases). The CDR3 has 16 residues. The germline V gene encodes CDR1 SGHTA and CDR2 FQGNSA. V lost 5 bases, J lost 3 bases, and 19 bases lay in between. This CDR3 reads CASSPTRLDSYTEAFF. The CDR3 DNA is TGTGCCAGCAGCCCAACCCGATTGGACAGTTACACTGAAGCTTTCTTT.

This clone turned up a few times. The V and J genes are TRBV29-1 and TRBJ1-2; a weak D match, TRBD1 (5 bases). The CDR3 length is 13 residues. Germline lookup yields CDR1 SQVTM and CDR2 ANQGSEA. The V end was cut by 1 base, the J end by 8 bases, with 14 bases between. CDR3 sequence reads: CSVEGRQGGGYTF. The CDR3 DNA reads as TGCAGCGTTGAAGGGAGGCAGGGTGGCGGCTACACCTTC.

The rearrangement uses TRBV6-5 and TRBJ2-2, with a weak D call TRBD2 (5 bases). V lost 6 bases, J lost 0 bases, and 11 bases lay in between. CDR3 length equals 15 residues. Germline V lookup: CDR1 MNHEY, CDR2 SVGAGI. The CDR3 region is CASSLRVPNTGELFF. CDR3 DNA: TGTGCCAGCAGCCTGCGGGTGCCGAACACCGGGGAGCTGTTTTTT.

This rearrangement joins TRBV9 to TRBJ2-5, with D perhaps matching TRBD1 or TRBD2 (5 bases each). This CDR3 is built from 14 residues. Trimming took 3 bases from V and 5 from J, leaving 14 bases between them. Germline loops: CDR1 SGDLS, CDR2 YYNGEE. The CDR3 sequence is CASSESGGLETQYF. The CDR3 coding sequence is TGTGCCAGCAGCGAGAGTGGGGGTTTGGAGACCCAGTACTTC.

J is TRBJ2-1 and V is TRBV25-1; 7 nucleotides align to TRBD2. After removal of 8 bases from V and 2 bases from J, the junction contained 9 bases not matched to a gene. Germline CDR1 and CDR2: MGHDK and SYGVNS. The CDR3 runs 15 residues. The CDR3 nucleotides are TGTGCCAGCCGCCCCCGGGGGGAAACCTACAATGAGCAGTTCTTC. Protein sequence: CASRPRGETYNEQFF.

V usage is TRBV4-3 and J usage is TRBJ1-5; no firm D call. CDR3 length: 14 residues. Germline values: CDR1 LGHNA, CDR2 YSLEER. V lost 0 bases, J lost 7 bases, and 10 bases lay in between. The CDR3 loop is CASSQDRGGQPQHF. CDR3 nucleotides: TGCGCCAGCAGCCAAGATCGGGGAGGACAGCCCCAGCATTTT.

The table lists this clone with a few counts. The CDR3 sequence is CASSFHPGGSYNNEQFF. The CDR3, as DNA: TGCGCCAGCAGCTTTCACCCCGGGGGGAGCTACAACAATGAGCAGTTCTTC. This chain connects TRBV5-1 to TRBJ2-1, with 7 positions matching TRBD2. The CDR3 runs to 17 residues. Germline assignment: CDR1 SGHRS and CDR2 YFSETQ. The junction had 13 bases not matched to a gene; V was cut back by 2 bases and J by 5 bases.

The CDR3 reads CSVDRGFGTGELFF. For the CDR3, the DNA is TGCAGCGTTGACAGGGGGTTTGGAACCGGGGAGCTGTTTTTT. The gene calls are TRBV29-1 and TRBJ2-2; TRBD1 aligns across 7 bases. The CDR3 covers 14 residues. V was clipped by 3 bases and J by 5 bases; unmatched bases: 6. Germline values: CDR1 SQVTM, CDR2 ANQGSEA.

This clone was seen only once. The V gene is TRBV5-1, the J gene TRBJ1-1; D not certain. The V gene lost 1 base and the J gene lost 5 bases, with 12 bases spanning the gap. Germline V gene lookup returns CDR1 SGHRS and CDR2 YFSETQ. This CDR3 has 14 residues. The CDR3 nucleotides are TGCGCCAGCAGCTTGTCCGGGAGTTATACTGAAGCTTTCTTT. Its translation: CASSLSGSYTEAFF.

This chain connects TRBV27 to TRBJ2-1; 12 nucleotides match TRBD2. Germline CDR1 MNHEY, CDR2 SMNVEV (reference sequence). The trim removed 1 base at V and 7 bases at J, leaving 5 bases unmatched. The CDR3 runs 16 residues. Here the CDR3 reads CASSLFPSGGANEQFF. DNA of the CDR3: TGTGCCAGCAGTTTATTCCCTAGCGGGGGGGCGAATGAGCAGTTCTTC.

This chain joins TRBV7-7 and TRBJ2-1; D may be TRBD2 (5 bases). The CDR3 spans 13 residues. Germline V gene data show CDR1 as SSHAT and CDR2 as FNYEAQ (reference sequence). The germline V and J ends were trimmed by 3 bases and 4 bases, with 7 bases remaining between them. CDR3 in DNA: TGTGCCAGCAGCTTCGGGGTTTACAATGAGCAGTTCTTC. Translated: CASSFGVYNEQFF.

This clone was detected only a few times. V gene TRBV13 combines with J gene TRBJ2-7, with TRBD2 identical over 13 bases. CDR3 length equals 18 residues. Germline V lookup: CDR1 PRHDT, CDR2 FYEKMQ (reference sequence). Germline trimming cut 5 bases from V and 0 bases from J; bases unmatched to any gene: 10. CDR3 protein: CASSRPTSGGTHSYEQYF. The CDR3 nucleotides are TGTGCCAGCAGCCGGCCGACTAGCGGGGGGACCCACTCCTACGAGCAGTACTTC.

The gene calls are TRBV4-3 and TRBJ1-5, with D unresolved. This CDR3 has 13 amino acids. The ends were cut back, 0 bases at V and 4 bases at J, with 4 bases in the middle. The germline gives CDR1 LGHNA, CDR2 YSLEER. Here the CDR3 reads CASSQDFNQPQHF. In DNA, the CDR3 is TGCGCCAGCAGCCAAGATTTTAATCAGCCCCAGCATTTT.

The table lists this clone with a few counts. V usage is TRBV7-9 and J usage is TRBJ2-2; 9 nucleotides line up with TRBD1. V was clipped by 0 bases and J by 5 bases; unmatched bases: 1. CDR1 and CDR2 (germline): SEHNR, FQNEAQ (reference sequence). This CDR3 is built from 15 residues. The CDR3: CASSLAGQGTGELFF. The CDR3 DNA follows: TGTGCCAGCAGCTTAGCCGGACAGGGGACCGGGGAGCTGTTTTTT.

J is TRBJ2-3 and V is TRBV30; 7 bases align to TRBD1. The CDR3 is 14 residues long. Germline-derived CDR1 and CDR2 are GTSNPN and SVGIG (reference sequence). V lost 2 bases and J lost 5; bases outside the gene matches: 7. In nucleotides, the CDR3 is TGTGCCTGGAGTAAAGGGGGCGCGGGAGATACGCAGTATTTT. Residues: CAWSKGGAGDTQYF.

The DNA of the CDR3 is TGCAGCGTCGTCAATGCACAGGGGGCGCGTGGCTACACCTTC. This sequence encodes CSVVNAQGARGYTF. The chain is built from TRBV29-1 and TRBJ1-2; 9 nucleotides match TRBD1. Germline V CDR1 and CDR2: SQVTM, ANQGSEA. This CDR3 has 14 amino acids. Losses at the gene ends were 6 bases for V and 7 bases for J; bases not matched to a gene: 12.

The chain has TRBV29-1 and TRBJ2-7; no definite D call. V shed 5 bases and J shed 1 base, with 12 bases lying between them. CDR1 and CDR2 (germline): SQVTM, ANQGSEA. This CDR3 contains 13 residues. The chain's CDR3 is CSVFQEYSYEQYF. The CDR3 DNA follows: TGCAGCGTTTTTCAGGAATATTCCTACGAGCAGTACTTC.

This clone was counted between two and nine times. V gene TRBV29-1 combines with J gene TRBJ2-5, with D uncertain. This CDR3 comprises 11 residues. V was shortened by 4 bases and J by 1 base, with 4 bases between the two germline ends. Germline lookup yields CDR1 SQVTM and CDR2 ANQGSEA. The CDR3, as DNA: TGCAGCGTTGGGGGCCAAGAGACCCAGTACTTC. Translating gives CSVGGQETQYF.

This chain uses TRBV27 with TRBJ1-1, with 8 nucleotides matching TRBD1. Germline assignment: CDR1 MNHEY and CDR2 SMNVEV (reference sequence). The CDR3 spans 14 residues. Trimming took 5 bases from V and 2 from J; bases not matched to a gene: 4. CDR3 coding DNA: TGTGCCAGCAGTGACAGGGGCCAAAACACTGAAGCTTTCTTT. This translates into CASSDRGQNTEAFF.

This chain joins TRBV29-1 and TRBJ1-2; no definite D call. Germline values: CDR1 SQVTM, CDR2 ANQGSEA. CDR3 length: 11 residues. Between the trimmed V and J ends, which lost 7 bases and 6 bases, there was a span of 12 bases. The CDR3 is CSAPDRNGYTF. The DNA of the CDR3 is TGCAGCGCCCCGGACCGGAATGGCTACACCTTC.

V and J are TRBV30 and TRBJ2-3, with 9 bases identical to TRBD2. CDR3 length: 15 amino acids. J lost 4 bases, V lost 3 bases, and 8 bases had no gene match. From germline, CDR1 is GTSNPN and CDR2 SVGIG (reference sequence). The CDR3 nucleotides are TGTGCCTGGAGCCTTGGCGGGGGGGCTGCAGATACGCAGTATTTT. Encoded protein: CAWSLGGGAADTQYF.

This clone was found once. The V call is TRBV19, the J call TRBJ1-2; 7 bases align to TRBD1. The CDR3 has 12 residues. Germline V gives CDR1 LNHDA, CDR2 SQIVND (reference sequence). With V trimmed by 8 bases and J by 6 bases, 6 bases remained unmatched. CDR3 sequence (DNA): TGTGCCAGTTGGACAGGTTCTGATGGCTACACCTTC. Protein: CASWTGSDGYTF.

The chain couples TRBV15 to TRBJ2-5; D not certain. V lost 1 base to trimming and J lost 4 bases, with 7 bases between them. Germline V gene sequence: CDR1 LNHNV, CDR2 YYDKDF (reference sequence). The CDR3 is 13 residues long. The CDR3 loop reads CATSRGVRETQYF. CDR3 DNA: TGTGCCACCAGCAGAGGAGTTCGAGAGACCCAGTACTTC.

This rearrangement joins TRBV29-1 to TRBJ2-2; 7 nucleotides line up with TRBD2. This CDR3 spans 15 amino acids. V dropped 1 base and J dropped 4; count of bases not matched to a gene: 6. Germline assignment: CDR1 SQVTM and CDR2 ANQGSEA. The CDR3 DNA follows: TGCAGCGTTGAAGCTACCACGGGGGGCACCGGGGAGCTGTTTTTT. Its translation is CSVEATTGGTGELFF.